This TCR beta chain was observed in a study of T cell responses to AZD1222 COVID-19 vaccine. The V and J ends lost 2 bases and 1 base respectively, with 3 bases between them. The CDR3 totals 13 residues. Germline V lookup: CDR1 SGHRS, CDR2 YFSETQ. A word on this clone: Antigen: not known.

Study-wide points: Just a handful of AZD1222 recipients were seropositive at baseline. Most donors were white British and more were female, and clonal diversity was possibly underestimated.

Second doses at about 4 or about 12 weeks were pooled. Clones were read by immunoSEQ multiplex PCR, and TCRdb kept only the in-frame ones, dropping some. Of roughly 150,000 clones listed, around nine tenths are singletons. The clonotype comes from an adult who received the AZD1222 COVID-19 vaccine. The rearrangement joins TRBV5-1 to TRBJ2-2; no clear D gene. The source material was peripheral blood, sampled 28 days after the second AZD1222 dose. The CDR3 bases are TGCGCCAGCAGCTTAGGGAACACCGGGGAGCTGTTTTTT. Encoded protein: CASSLGNTGELFF.